One TCR beta chain is described in this entry. Its antigen specificity is not known. Qualities for individual bases were not recorded, and no much larger clone is one base off. The meaning of the sample's time point label: baseline before first vaccination. Vaccinee samples were obtained from the UK trials COV001 and COV002, which included a single-blind randomized controlled phase 2/3 trial of AZD1222 (ChAdOx1 nCoV-19) in healthy adults. For TCRbeta chain sequencing, PBMC samples were collected from trial participants at day 0 and at day 28 after the second dose. The data originate from a study of T cell responses to AZD1222 COVID-19 vaccine (dated by TCRdb to about 2021). Context from the whole study: AZD1222 recipients given second doses at about 4 weeks or at about 12 weeks were pooled, since spike-specific TCR depth and breadth were not found to differ between the two schedules. A total of 233 trial participants underwent TCR sequencing, of whom approximately 210 received two doses of AZD1222 and about 25 received two doses of the MenACWY control vaccine. Trial participants were enrolled by age into 18-55, 56-69 and 70-plus year subgroups, with approximately 160, 26 and 62 TCR-sequenced participants respectively. Overall results and qualifications from the work: Conclusions about previously exposed vaccinees were limited because only a handful of AZD1222 recipients were SARS-CoV-2 seropositive at baseline. Most participants were white British and females outnumbered males, and the authors suggested that clonal diversity may have been underestimated. The 56-69-year group was small, and its depth increase did not reach significance, likely because of low power. Because no samples from the day 14 peak response were available, repertoires could be characterized only after the peak T cell response. A significant rise in spike-specific TCR breadth and depth was observed after two AZD1222 doses relative to day 0 and relative to MenACWY recipients. The vaccine-associated CD4 TCRs covered the entire spike protein, and the dominant responses fell in regions 160-218 and 743-854. Nearly half of unique spike-specific TCRs reportedly recognized epitopes outside regions mutated in the B.1.351 and B.1.1.7 variants.

The CDR3 regions of human TCRbeta chains were subjected to immunosequencing. Per the original workflow: Repertoire TCRs were matched against a reference library of SARS-CoV-2-specific TCRs generated with the MIRA antigen-specificity platform. Breadth was defined as the fraction of unique TCRs that were SARS-CoV-2-associated, and depth was defined as the fraction of total T cells that were SARS-CoV-2-associated. Each spike-specific TCR was assigned to its reactive spike region and to a CD4 or CD8 class using the MIRA data. Log10-transformed breadth and depth values were compared by one-way ANOVA with Sidak's multiple comparisons tests. The table comes from immuneACCESS by way of TCRdb, which keeps in-frame sequences with V and J called. Part of the clones is missing from these tables; in studies checked, under half for an unresolved V gene and the rest for unknown reasons. V, J and clone size derive from that table, while D and trimming were established from the DNA sequence. The sample includes some 200,000 clones, with 92% observed a single time. The ten largest clones add up to 10% of the sample.

The CDR3 sequence holds 13 residues, the cysteine and phenylalanine included. Here the CDR3 DNA is all that survives: 39 bases in frame from base 1. V lost 8 bases and J lost 3 bases; the stretch between them is 13 bases long. Looking up the germline V gene yields CDR1 KGHSH and CDR2 LQKENI. This sequence originates from an adult in good health. In this chain, TRBV18 is recombined with TRBJ1-2; confidence is insufficient to name the D gene. The source material was peripheral blood, sampled on day 0 of AZD1222 vaccination. The DNA reads TGTGCCAGCCTCATGACCCAGGACTATGGCTACACCTTC. It codes for CASLMTQDYGYTF.